A selection of T cell receptor beta chains follows, all from one sample in a study of T-cell memory formation after mild COVID-19. TCRdb used MiXCR to reprocess the 5' RACE reads, holding one entry per CDR3 protein. This table holds roughly 450,000 distinct CDR3 sequences, about a sixth found once. Material for sequencing was PBMCs or a T cell subset sorted from them (not recorded which). Source of these receptors: a man between 18 and 35 years old who had mild COVID-19 (a few samples of this study predate the infection). Cell type and time point are not known. Both conserved end residues are part of each CDR3. Fields, in order: V gene, J gene, D gene, clone size, CDR3 DNA, CDR3 protein. A D gene is named only where the DNA matches it firmly. Rows give clone size only sometimes, using once, few, many, or a class for an expanded clone.

v_gene: TRBV7-9
j_gene: TRBJ1-5
d_gene: .
abundance: many
CDR3nt: TGTGCCAGCAGCTTTGGGAATCAGCCCCAGCATTTT
CDR3aa: CASSFGNQPQHF

v_gene: TRBV5-1
j_gene: TRBJ2-3
d_gene: .
abundance: few
CDR3nt: TGCGCCAGCAGCTTGGCAACGGGGACAGATACGCAGTATTTT
CDR3aa: CASSLATGTDTQYF

v_gene: TRBV4-2
j_gene: TRBJ2-1
d_gene: .
abundance: .
CDR3nt: TGTGCCAGCAGCCAAGGGGGTGAGCCCTACAATGAGCAGTTCTTC
CDR3aa: CASSQGGEPYNEQFF

v_gene: TRBV9
j_gene: TRBJ1-3
d_gene: .
abundance: .
CDR3nt: TGTGCCAGCAGCGTAGAACAGGGCTACGGAAACACCATATATTTT
CDR3aa: CASSVEQGYGNTIYF

v_gene: TRBV4-1
j_gene: TRBJ2-5
d_gene: .
abundance: .
CDR3nt: TGCGCCAGCAGCCAAGACTGGGCAGGGGCCCAAGAGACCCAGTACTTC
CDR3aa: CASSQDWAGAQETQYF

v_gene: TRBV29-1
j_gene: TRBJ1-2
d_gene: .
abundance: .
CDR3nt: TGCAGCGTTGAAGATCTTCGTATCTATGGCTACACCTTC
CDR3aa: CSVEDLRIYGYTF

v_gene: TRBV15
j_gene: TRBJ1-1
d_gene: .
abundance: .
CDR3nt: TGTGCCACCAGCAGAGAGTTCGGGCCCGCGGGCACTGAAGCTTTCTTT
CDR3aa: CATSREFGPAGTEAFF

v_gene: TRBV7-2
j_gene: TRBJ2-7
d_gene: TRBD1
abundance: many
CDR3nt: TGTGCCAGCAGCCTGCCTGGACAGGGGTCCTACGAGCAGTACTTC
CDR3aa: CASSLPGQGSYEQYF

v_gene: TRBV10-2
j_gene: TRBJ1-6
d_gene: .
abundance: few
CDR3nt: TGCGCCAGCAGTGAAACGGGGTACCCTTCACCCCTCCACTTT
CDR3aa: CASSETGYPSPLHF

v_gene: TRBV6-1
j_gene: TRBJ2-7
d_gene: .
abundance: .
CDR3nt: TGTGCCACAGGGTTCTACGAGCAGTACTTC
CDR3aa: CATGFYEQYF

v_gene: TRBV11-1
j_gene: TRBJ2-5
d_gene: .
abundance: few
CDR3nt: TGTGCCAGCAGCCTAGGAGTTGGTGATGAGACCCAGTACTTC
CDR3aa: CASSLGVGDETQYF

v_gene: TRBV15
j_gene: TRBJ2-3
d_gene: .
abundance: .
CDR3nt: TGTGCCACCAGCAGAGGAACAGGACGCTTCACAGATACGCAGTATTTT
CDR3aa: CATSRGTGRFTDTQYF

v_gene: TRBV27
j_gene: TRBJ2-3
d_gene: .
abundance: once
CDR3nt: TGTGCCAGCAGTTTCTTCCGCGCGGATACGCAGTATTTT
CDR3aa: CASSFFRADTQYF

v_gene: TRBV5-1
j_gene: TRBJ1-2
d_gene: TRBD1
abundance: .
CDR3nt: TGCGCCAGCAGCTTGGAGGGCGGACAGGCAGCTAACTATGGCTACACCTTC
CDR3aa: CASSLEGGQAANYGYTF

v_gene: TRBV5-6
j_gene: TRBJ1-6
d_gene: .
abundance: once
CDR3nt: TGTGCCAGCAGCTCGAAACTCCGGACATATTCACCCCTCCACTTT
CDR3aa: CASSSKLRTYSPLHF

v_gene: TRBV5-6
j_gene: TRBJ2-7
d_gene: .
abundance: few
CDR3nt: TGTGCCAGCAGCCCGGGGGTTTTAGGGGTGGATATCAACGAGCAGTACTTC
CDR3aa: CASSPGVLGVDINEQYF

v_gene: TRBV4-1
j_gene: TRBJ2-1
d_gene: TRBD2
abundance: few
CDR3nt: TGCGCCAGCAGCCACCCCGGGACTAGCGGGGGGGAGCAGTTCTTC
CDR3aa: CASSHPGTSGGEQFF

v_gene: TRBV5-1
j_gene: TRBJ1-5
d_gene: .
abundance: .
CDR3nt: TGCGCCAGCAGCCCCCTCTGGGGTCAGCCCCAGCATTTT
CDR3aa: CASSPLWGQPQHF

v_gene: TRBV3-1
j_gene: TRBJ2-1
d_gene: TRBD2
abundance: .
CDR3nt: TGTGCCAGCAGCCAAGGAAGCGGGGGGGCACCAAACAGTTTCTATGAGCAGTTCTTC
CDR3aa: CASSQGSGGAPNSFYEQFF

v_gene: TRBV20-1
j_gene: TRBJ2-1
d_gene: TRBD1
abundance: .
CDR3nt: TGCAGTGCTAGTCCCGGGGACAGATATTACAATGAGCAGTTCTTC
CDR3aa: CSASPGDRYYNEQFF

v_gene: TRBV28
j_gene: TRBJ2-3
d_gene: .
abundance: .
CDR3nt: TGTGCCAGCACCGATCGGGGGAGCGCGGCGCTTAAGTATTTT
CDR3aa: CASTDRGSAALKYF

v_gene: TRBV20-1
j_gene: TRBJ1-4
d_gene: .
abundance: few
CDR3nt: TGCAGTGCTAGAGATCCGCGTGGACCTAATGAAAAACTGTTTTTT
CDR3aa: CSARDPRGPNEKLFF

v_gene: TRBV29-1
j_gene: TRBJ2-7
d_gene: .
abundance: .
CDR3nt: TGCAGCGCCCAAGAGGTTGGCCCGGGGCAGTACTTC
CDR3aa: CSAQEVGPGQYF

v_gene: TRBV7-8
j_gene: TRBJ2-1
d_gene: TRBD2
abundance: .
CDR3nt: TGTGCCAGCAGCTTCGTAGCGGGGGGGCCGTGGAATGAGCAGTTCTTC
CDR3aa: CASSFVAGGPWNEQFF

v_gene: TRBV11-2
j_gene: TRBJ2-5
d_gene: TRBD1
abundance: few
CDR3nt: TGTGCCAGCAGCTCCGGGACAGGGACCCAAGAGACCCAGTACTTC
CDR3aa: CASSSGTGTQETQYF

v_gene: TRBV4-3
j_gene: TRBJ2-2
d_gene: .
abundance: .
CDR3nt: TGCGCCAGCAGCCAAGACTACGCGGGACTTCGACGGACCGGGGAGCTGTTTTTT
CDR3aa: CASSQDYAGLRRTGELFF

v_gene: TRBV3-1
j_gene: TRBJ1-2
d_gene: .
abundance: .
CDR3nt: TGTGCCAGCAGCCATAGACGGGGGGATAACTATGGCTACACCTTC
CDR3aa: CASSHRRGDNYGYTF

v_gene: TRBV6-5
j_gene: TRBJ1-2
d_gene: .
abundance: .
CDR3nt: TGTGCCAGCAGGCTACGTCCCGGGAGAAACTATGGCTACACCTTC
CDR3aa: CASRLRPGRNYGYTF

v_gene: TRBV4-1
j_gene: TRBJ2-7
d_gene: .
abundance: few
CDR3nt: TGCGCCAGCAGCCCGGACCCCGTCTCCTACGAGCAGTACTTC
CDR3aa: CASSPDPVSYEQYF

v_gene: TRBV5-1
j_gene: TRBJ2-5
d_gene: .
abundance: .
CDR3nt: TGCGCCAGCAGCTTGGTTTCTACAGAAGAGACCCAGTACTTC
CDR3aa: CASSLVSTEETQYF

v_gene: TRBV6-5
j_gene: TRBJ1-4
d_gene: .
abundance: few
CDR3nt: TGTGCCAGCAGGCCTAATTGGGGAAAACTGTTTTTT
CDR3aa: CASRPNWGKLFF

v_gene: TRBV6-6
j_gene: TRBJ2-2
d_gene: .
abundance: .
CDR3nt: TGTGCCAGCAGTTACTTAGACAACACCGGGGAGCTGTTTTTT
CDR3aa: CASSYLDNTGELFF

v_gene: TRBV2
j_gene: TRBJ2-2
d_gene: .
abundance: .
CDR3nt: TGTGCCAGCAGTGATGACCGCGCGAACACCGGGGAGCTGTTTTTT
CDR3aa: CASSDDRANTGELFF